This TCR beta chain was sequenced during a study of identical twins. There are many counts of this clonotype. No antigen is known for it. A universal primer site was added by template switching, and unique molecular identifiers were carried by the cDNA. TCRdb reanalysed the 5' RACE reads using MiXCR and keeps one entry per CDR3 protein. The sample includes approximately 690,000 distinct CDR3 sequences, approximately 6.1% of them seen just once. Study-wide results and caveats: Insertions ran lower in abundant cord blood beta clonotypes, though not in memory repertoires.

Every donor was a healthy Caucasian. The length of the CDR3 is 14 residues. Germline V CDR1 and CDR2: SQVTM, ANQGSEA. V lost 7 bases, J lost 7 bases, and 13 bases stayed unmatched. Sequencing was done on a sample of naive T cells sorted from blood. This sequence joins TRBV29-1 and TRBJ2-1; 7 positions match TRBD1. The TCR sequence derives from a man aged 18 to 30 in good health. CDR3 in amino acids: CSATPGTDSNEQFF. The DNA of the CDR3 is TGCAGCGCCACCCCCGGGACAGACAGTAATGAGCAGTTCTTC.